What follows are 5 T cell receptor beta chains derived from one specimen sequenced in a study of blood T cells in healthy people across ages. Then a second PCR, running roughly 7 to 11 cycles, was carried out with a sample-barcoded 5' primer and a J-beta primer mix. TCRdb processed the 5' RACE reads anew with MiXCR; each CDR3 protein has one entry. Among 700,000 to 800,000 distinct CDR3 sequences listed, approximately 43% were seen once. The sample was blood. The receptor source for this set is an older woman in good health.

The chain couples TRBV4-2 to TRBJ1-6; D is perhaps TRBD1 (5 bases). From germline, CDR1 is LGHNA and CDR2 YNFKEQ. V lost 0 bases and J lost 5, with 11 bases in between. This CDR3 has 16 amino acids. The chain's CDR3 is CASSQDWGSDNSPLHF. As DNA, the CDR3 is TGTGCCAGCAGCCAAGATTGGGGGAGTGATAATTCACCCCTCCACTTT.

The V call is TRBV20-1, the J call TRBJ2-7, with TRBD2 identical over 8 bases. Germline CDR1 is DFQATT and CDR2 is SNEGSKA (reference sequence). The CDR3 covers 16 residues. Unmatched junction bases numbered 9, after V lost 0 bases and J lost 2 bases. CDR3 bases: TGCAGTGCTAGAGATCTTGAGGCGGGGGGTGCCTACGAGCAGTACTTC. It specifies CSARDLEAGGAYEQYF.

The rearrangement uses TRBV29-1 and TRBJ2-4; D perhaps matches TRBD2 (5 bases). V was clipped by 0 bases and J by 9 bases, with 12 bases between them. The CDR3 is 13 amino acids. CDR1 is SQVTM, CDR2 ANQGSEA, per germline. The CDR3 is CSVEDSAVGIQYF. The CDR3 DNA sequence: TGCAGCGTTGAAGATAGCGCGGTCGGCATTCAGTACTTC. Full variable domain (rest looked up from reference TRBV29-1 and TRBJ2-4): SAVISQKPSRDICQRGTSLTIQCQVDSQVTMMFWYRQQPGQSLTLIATANQGSEATYESGFVIDKFPISRPNLTFSTLTVSNMSPEDSSIYLCSVEDSAVGIQYFGAGTRLSVL.

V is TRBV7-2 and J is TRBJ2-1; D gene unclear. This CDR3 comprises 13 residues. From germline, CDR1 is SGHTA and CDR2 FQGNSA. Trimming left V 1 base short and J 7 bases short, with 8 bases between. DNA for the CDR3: TGTGCCAGCAGCTTAGTGGGCATTAATGAGCAGTTCTTC. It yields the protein CASSLVGINEQFF.

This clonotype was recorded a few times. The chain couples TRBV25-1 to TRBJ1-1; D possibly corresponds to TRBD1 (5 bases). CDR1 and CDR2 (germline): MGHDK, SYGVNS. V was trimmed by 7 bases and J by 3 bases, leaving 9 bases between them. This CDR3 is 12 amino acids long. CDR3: CASTSRDTEAFF. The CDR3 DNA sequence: TGTGCCAGCACGTCCAGGGACACTGAAGCTTTCTTT.